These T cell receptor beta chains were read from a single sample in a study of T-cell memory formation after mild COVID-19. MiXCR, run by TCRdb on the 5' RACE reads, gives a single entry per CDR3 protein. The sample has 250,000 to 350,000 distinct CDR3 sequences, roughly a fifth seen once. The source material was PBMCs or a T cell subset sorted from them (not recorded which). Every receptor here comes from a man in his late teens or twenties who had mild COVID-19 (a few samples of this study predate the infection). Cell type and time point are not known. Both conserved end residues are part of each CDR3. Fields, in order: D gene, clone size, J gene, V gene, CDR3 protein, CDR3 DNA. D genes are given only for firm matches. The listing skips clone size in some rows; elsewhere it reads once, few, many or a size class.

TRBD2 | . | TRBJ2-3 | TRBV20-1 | CSAISGGSVDTQYF | TGCAGTGCTATAAGCGGGGGGTCCGTTGATACGCAGTATTTT
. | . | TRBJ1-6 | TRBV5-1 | CASSHDRRGAWNSPLHF | TGCGCCAGCAGCCATGATCGCAGGGGCGCATGGAATTCACCCCTCCACTTT
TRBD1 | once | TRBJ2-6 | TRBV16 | CASSQVDRGTGANVLTF | TGTGCCAGCAGCCAAGTGGACAGGGGCACTGGGGCCAACGTCCTGACTTTC
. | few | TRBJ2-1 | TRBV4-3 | CASSRRTQVNNEQFF | TGCGCCAGCAGCCGAAGGACACAGGTGAACAATGAGCAGTTCTTC
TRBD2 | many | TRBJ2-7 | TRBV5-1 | CASSLLAGGLYEQYF | TGCGCCAGCAGCTTGCTAGCGGGGGGCCTCTACGAGCAGTACTTC
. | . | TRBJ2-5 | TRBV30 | CAWSRETQYF | TGTGCCTGGAGCCGGGAGACCCAGTACTTC
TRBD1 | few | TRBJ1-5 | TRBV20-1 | CSAPGTANQPQHF | TGCAGTGCACCCGGGACAGCGAATCAGCCCCAGCATTTT
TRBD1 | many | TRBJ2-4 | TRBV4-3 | CASSQARTGGWSKNIQYF | TGCGCCAGCAGCCAAGCCCGGACAGGGGGCTGGTCCAAAAACATTCAGTACTTC
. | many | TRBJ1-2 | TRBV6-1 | CASTKTDNYGYTF | TGTGCCAGCACTAAGACCGATAACTATGGCTACACCTTC
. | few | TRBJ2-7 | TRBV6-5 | CASSRTRTNEQYF | TGTGCCAGCAGCCGGACACGGACCAACGAGCAGTACTTC
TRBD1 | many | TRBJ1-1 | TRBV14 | CASREGQATEAFF | TGTGCCAGCAGGGAGGGACAGGCCACTGAAGCTTTCTTT
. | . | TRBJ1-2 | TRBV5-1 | CASSLVLQVGYTF | TGCGCCAGCAGCTTGGTCCTACAGGTCGGCTACACCTTC
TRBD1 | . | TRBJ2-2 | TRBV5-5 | CASSLDRVRTGELFF | TGTGCCAGCAGCCTAGACAGGGTACGCACCGGGGAGCTGTTTTTT
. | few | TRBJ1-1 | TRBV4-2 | CASSQDEGLSEAFF | TGTGCCAGCAGCCAAGATGAGGGGTTAAGTGAAGCTTTCTTT
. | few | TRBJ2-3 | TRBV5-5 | CASSLPDPGTDTQYF | TGTGCCAGCAGCTTGCCTGATCCGGGCACAGATACGCAGTATTTT
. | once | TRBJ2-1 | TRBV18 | CASSPQGGSDEQFF | TGTGCCAGCTCACCACAGGGAGGTTCGGATGAGCAGTTCTTC
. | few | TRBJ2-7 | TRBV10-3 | CAISAGSSYEQYF | TGTGCCATCAGTGCAGGGAGCTCCTACGAGCAGTACTTC
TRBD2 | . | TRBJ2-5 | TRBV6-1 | CASSDGGSPGLALETQYF | TGTGCCAGCAGTGATGGGGGCTCTCCGGGACTAGCTCTAGAGACCCAGTACTTC
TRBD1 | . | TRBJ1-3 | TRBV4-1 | CASSQDPRVGTAGNTIYF | TGCGCCAGCAGCCAAGATCCCCGTGTCGGGACAGCTGGAAACACCATATATTTT
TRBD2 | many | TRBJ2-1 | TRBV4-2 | CASSQLAGGRNEQFF | TGTGCCAGCAGCCAGCTAGCGGGGGGGCGCAATGAGCAGTTCTTC
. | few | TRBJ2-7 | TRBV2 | CASSEIGTPFYEQYF | TGTGCCAGCAGTGAAATCGGCACTCCGTTTTACGAGCAGTACTTC
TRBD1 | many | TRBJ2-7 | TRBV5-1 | CASSSSPGQGSEQYF | TGCGCCAGCAGCTCGTCACCGGGACAGGGATCCGAGCAGTACTTC
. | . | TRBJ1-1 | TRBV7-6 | CASSLSFPNTEAFF | TGTGCCAGCAGCTTATCTTTCCCGAACACTGAAGCTTTCTTT
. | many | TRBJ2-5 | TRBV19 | CASSKADQETQYF | TGTGCCAGTAGTAAGGCGGACCAAGAGACCCAGTACTTC
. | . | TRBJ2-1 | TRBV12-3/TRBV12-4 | CASSFIRNEQFF | TGTGCCAGCAGTTTCATTAGGAATGAGCAGTTCTTC
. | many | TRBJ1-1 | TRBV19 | CASSLGVAEAFF | TGTGCCAGTAGTTTAGGGGTGGCTGAAGCTTTCTTT
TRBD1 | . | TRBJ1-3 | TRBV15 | CATSRPWDRGSSGNTIYF | TGTGCCACCAGCAGACCCTGGGACAGGGGGTCCTCAGGAAACACCATATATTTT
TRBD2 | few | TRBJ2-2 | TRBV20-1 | CSARGGLADTGELFF | TGCAGTGCTAGGGGAGGACTAGCGGACACCGGGGAGCTGTTTTTT
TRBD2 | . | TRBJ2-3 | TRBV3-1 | CASSQGEQRGWTDTQYF | TGTGCCAGCAGCCAGGGAGAACAGCGGGGGTGGACAGATACGCAGTATTTT
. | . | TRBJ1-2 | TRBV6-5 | CASSYLGGARAYGYTF | TGTGCCAGCAGTTACCTGGGCGGGGCGCGGGCCTATGGCTACACCTTC
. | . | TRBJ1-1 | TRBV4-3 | CASSPGGGRNTEAFF | TGCGCCAGCAGCCCGGGGGGCGGCCGGAACACTGAAGCTTTCTTT
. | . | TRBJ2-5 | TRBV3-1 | CASSQGAVETQYF | TGTGCCAGCAGCCAGGGGGCCGTTGAGACCCAGTACTTC
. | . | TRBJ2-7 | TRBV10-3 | CAISESGRGRLAGSYEQYF | TGTGCCATCAGTGAGTCGGGCAGGGGCCGACTGGCGGGCTCCTACGAGCAGTACTTC
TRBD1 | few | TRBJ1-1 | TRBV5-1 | CASSLAGDRGTEAFF | TGCGCCAGCAGCTTGGCCGGAGACAGGGGTACTGAAGCTTTCTTT
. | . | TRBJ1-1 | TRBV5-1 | CASSREGAPDTEAFF | TGCGCCAGCAGCCGGGAAGGGGCTCCGGACACTGAAGCTTTCTTT
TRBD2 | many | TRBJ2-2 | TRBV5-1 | CASSRPVAGHTGELFF | TGCGCCAGCAGCCGCCCAGTAGCGGGGCACACCGGGGAGCTGTTTTTT
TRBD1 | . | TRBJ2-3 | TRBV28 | CASLPGQASTDTQYF | TGTGCCAGCTTACCGGGACAGGCTAGCACAGATACGCAGTATTTT
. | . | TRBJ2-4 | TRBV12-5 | CASGSSLQNRGVKNIQYF | TGTGCTAGTGGTTCCTCCCTACAGAATCGGGGAGTCAAAAACATTCAGTACTTC
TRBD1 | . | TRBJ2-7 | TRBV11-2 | CASSLPGQRTYEQYF | TGTGCCAGCAGCCTGCCGGGACAGCGCACCTACGAGCAGTACTTC
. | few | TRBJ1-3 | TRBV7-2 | CASSLMQGRSGNTIYF | TGTGCCAGCAGCTTAATGCAGGGGCGCTCTGGAAACACCATATATTTT
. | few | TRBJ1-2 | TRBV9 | CASSDRIGSSTF | TGTGCCAGCAGCGACAGGATAGGATCAAGCACCTTC
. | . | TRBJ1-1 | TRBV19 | CASSIENREDTEAFF | TGTGCCAGTAGTATTGAGAACAGGGAGGACACTGAAGCTTTCTTT
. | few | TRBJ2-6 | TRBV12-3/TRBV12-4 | CASSHTGANVLTF | TGTGCCAGCAGCCACACTGGGGCCAACGTCCTGACTTTC
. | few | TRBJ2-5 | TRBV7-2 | CASSHTGTQETQYF | TGTGCCAGCAGCCACACAGGGACCCAAGAGACCCAGTACTTC
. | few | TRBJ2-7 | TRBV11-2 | CASSYDSPYEQYF | TGTGCCAGCAGCTACGACAGTCCTTACGAGCAGTACTTC